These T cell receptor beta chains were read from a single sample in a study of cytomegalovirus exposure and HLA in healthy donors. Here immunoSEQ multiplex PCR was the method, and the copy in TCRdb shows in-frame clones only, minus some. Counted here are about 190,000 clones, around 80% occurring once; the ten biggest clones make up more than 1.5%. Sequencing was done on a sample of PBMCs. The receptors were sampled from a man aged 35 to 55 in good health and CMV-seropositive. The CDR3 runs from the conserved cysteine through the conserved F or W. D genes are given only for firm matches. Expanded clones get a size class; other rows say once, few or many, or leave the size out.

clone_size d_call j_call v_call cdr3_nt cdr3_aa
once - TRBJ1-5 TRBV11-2 TGTGCCAGCAGCTCGGGGGGTGGTAGCAATCAGCCCCAGCATTTT CASSSGGGSNQPQHF
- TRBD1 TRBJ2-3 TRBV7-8 TGTGCCAGCAGCTTCCCGGGACAGGGGGGTGCAGATACGCAGTATTTT CASSFPGQGGADTQYF
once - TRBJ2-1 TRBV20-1 TGCAGTGCTAGACCTCTCAATGAGCAGTTCTTC CSARPLNEQFF
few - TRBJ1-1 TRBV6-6 TGTGCCAGCAGTTACCCGCCAGACACTGAAGCTTTCTTT CASSYPPDTEAFF
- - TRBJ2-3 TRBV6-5 TGTGCCAGCAGTTACGACGGGAGTATAGATACGCAGTATTTT CASSYDGSIDTQYF
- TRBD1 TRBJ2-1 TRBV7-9 TGTTCCAGCAGCTTAAAGAACAGGGGAACATACAATGAGCAGTTCTTC CSSSLKNRGTYNEQFF
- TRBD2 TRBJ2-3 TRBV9 TGTGCCAGCAGCGCCGGGACTAGGGACATGGATACGCAGTATTTT CASSAGTRDMDTQYF
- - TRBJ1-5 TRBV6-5 TGTGCCAGCAGTTACTCGTTCAGGGATAGCAATCAGCCCCAGCATTTT CASSYSFRDSNQPQHF
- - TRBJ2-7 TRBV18 TGTGCCAGCTCACCACCTTCGGTGGACGAGCAGTACTTC CASSPPSVDEQYF
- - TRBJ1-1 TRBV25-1 TGTGCCAGCAGTGAAGTATTTGAAGCTTTCTTT CASSEVFEAFF
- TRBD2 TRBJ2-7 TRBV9 TGTGCCAGCAGCGTCAGCGGGAGCGAGTACGAGCAGTACTTC CASSVSGSEYEQYF
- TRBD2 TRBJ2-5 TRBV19 TGTGCCAGTAGTATGGGCCAGCGGGACGGGGAGACCCAGTACTTC CASSMGQRDGETQYF
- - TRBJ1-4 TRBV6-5 TGTGCCAGCGGGCCCCGAAGGCATGAAAAACTGTTTTTT CASGPRRHEKLFF
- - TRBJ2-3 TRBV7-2 TGTGCCAGCAGCCGGGGATTCACAGATACGCAGTATTTT CASSRGFTDTQYF
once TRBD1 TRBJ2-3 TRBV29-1 TGCAGCGTCTCGGGACAGGGAAAAACAGATACGCAGTATTTT CSVSGQGKTDTQYF
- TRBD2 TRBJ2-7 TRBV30 TGTGCCTGGACCGTAGCGGGATCCTACGAGCAGTACTTC CAWTVAGSYEQYF
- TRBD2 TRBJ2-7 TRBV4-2 TGTGCCAGCAGCCAACCCTCCAGACTAGCGGGAGCCCACGAGCAGTACTTC CASSQPSRLAGAHEQYF
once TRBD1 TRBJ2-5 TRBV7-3 TGTGCCAGCAGCCAAACACCCGGACAGGGGGCGACGCACTTC CASSQTPGQGATHF
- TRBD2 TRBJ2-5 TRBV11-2 TGTGCCAGCAGCCCGACTAGCTACCAAGAGACCCAGTACTTC CASSPTSYQETQYF
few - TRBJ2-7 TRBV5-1 TGCGCCAGCAGCCAGGACAGATTGGGTCCCTACGAGCAGTACTTC CASSQDRLGPYEQYF
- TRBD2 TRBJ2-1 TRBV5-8 TGTGCCAGCAGCTCCAGCCGCACTAGCGGGAGTTACAATGAGCAGTTCTTC CASSSSRTSGSYNEQFF
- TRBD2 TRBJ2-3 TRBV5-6 TGTGCCAGCAGCTTGGACTGGCAGCGGGAGACAGATACGCAGTATTTT CASSLDWQRETDTQYF
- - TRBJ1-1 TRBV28 TGTGCCAGCAGTACCCTGAGCGTAGCTTTCTTT CASSTLSVAFF
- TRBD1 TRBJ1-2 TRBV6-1 TGTGCCAGCAGAAAACAGGGGGAGGGTGGCTACACCTTC CASRKQGEGGYTF
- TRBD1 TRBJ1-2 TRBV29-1 TGCAGCGTGGCAAAGGGACAGTCTAAGGTGTGTCTTTTC CSVAKGQSKVCLF
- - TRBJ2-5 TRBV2 TGTGCCAGCAGTGAAGGGCCCCAACAAGAGACCCAGTACTTC CASSEGPQQETQYF
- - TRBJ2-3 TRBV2 TGTGCCAGCAGTGACAGGACAGATACGCAGTATTTT CASSDRTDTQYF
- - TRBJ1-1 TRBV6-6 TGTGCCAGCAGTACAGGTACAGGAAACACTGAAGCTTTCTTT CASSTGTGNTEAFF
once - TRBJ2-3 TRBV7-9 TGTTCCAGCAGCTTAGGAGGAGGGCGCACAGATACGCAGTATTTT CSSSLGGGRTDTQYF
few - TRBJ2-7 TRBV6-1 TGTGCCAGCAGGGAATCGGGACACGGACCCTACGAGCAGTACTTC CASRESGHGPYEQYF
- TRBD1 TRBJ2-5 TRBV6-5 TGTGCCAGCAGTTACCTGACAGGGTTCGGGGAGACCCAGTACTTC CASSYLTGFGETQYF
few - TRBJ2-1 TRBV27 TGTGCCAGCAGTTTTCGACCCGGAGGCAATGAGCAGTTCTTC CASSFRPGGNEQFF
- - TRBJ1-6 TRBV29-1 TGCAGCGCCGGCGGGGGCATCAATTCACCCCTCCACTTT CSAGGGINSPLHF
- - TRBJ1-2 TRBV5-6 TGTGCCAGCAGCTTGGCCGGAGGGGAGGACTATGGCTACACCTTC CASSLAGGEDYGYTF
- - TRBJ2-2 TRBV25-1 TGTGCCAGCAGTCCCCTGACTGACACCGGGGAGCTGTTTTTT CASSPLTDTGELFF
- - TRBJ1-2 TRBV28 TGTGCCAGCAGTTTATACGGAGGGAACTATGGCTACACCTTC CASSLYGGNYGYTF
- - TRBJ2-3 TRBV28 TGTGCCAGCAGTTTGGCCGGGGAAGAAGATACGCAGTATTTT CASSLAGEEDTQYF
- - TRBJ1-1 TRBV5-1 TGCGCCAGCAGCGGGGACTCGAACACTGAAGCTTTCTTT CASSGDSNTEAFF
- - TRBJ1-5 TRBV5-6 TGTGCCAGCAGCTTGTCGGGGGTCCGGAATCAGCCCCAGCATTTT CASSLSGVRNQPQHF
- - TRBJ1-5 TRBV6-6 TGTGCCAGCAGTTACGGGCCGAATAGCAATCAGCCCCAGCATTTT CASSYGPNSNQPQHF
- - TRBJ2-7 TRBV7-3 TGTGCCAGCAGCTTTATACAGGACGCCTTCTCCTACGAGCAGTACTTC CASSFIQDAFSYEQYF
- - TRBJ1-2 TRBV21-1 TGTGCCAGCAATCCAACGGACGACAGGAAACCTGGCTACACCTTC CASNPTDDRKPGYTF
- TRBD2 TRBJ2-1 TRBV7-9 TGTGCCAGCAGCCCCCCAAGCGGGAGGTCCTATGAGCAGTTCTTC CASSPPSGRSYEQFF
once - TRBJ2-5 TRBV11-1 TGTGCCAGCAGCCTTGGGACACTAGAGACCCAGTACTTC CASSLGTLETQYF
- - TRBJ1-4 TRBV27 TGTGCCAGCAGGGGTACAGGGTTAACTAATGAAAAACTGTTTTTT CASRGTGLTNEKLFF
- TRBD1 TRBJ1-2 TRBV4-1 TGCGCCAGCAGCCCGCTCGGACAGGGGAACTATGGCTACACCTTC CASSPLGQGNYGYTF
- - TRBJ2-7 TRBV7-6 TGTGCCAGCAGCCCGTACCTGGGGACAAACTACGAGCAGTACTTC CASSPYLGTNYEQYF